This TCR beta chain appears in the sequencing data of a study of identical twins. General study results and limits: Models, which agreed with sharing between unrelated individuals, nonetheless underestimated the out-of-frame TCR alpha sharing seen in monozygotic twins.

A universal primer site was added by template switching, and unique molecular identifiers were carried by the cDNA. Via MiXCR, TCRdb re-called the 5' RACE reads, giving one row per CDR3 protein. The sample lists about 810,000 distinct CDR3 sequences, roughly an eighth seen once, with around 1.5% in the top ten. This clonotype was counted many times. Its antigen is still unknown. Germline CDR1 and CDR2: SGHDN and FVKESK. The CDR3 has 18 amino acids. Trimming removed 0 bases from V and 3 bases from J; junction bases left unmatched: 9. Separately, the same data were catalogued under a study of yellow fever vaccine responses in identical twins.

This TCR came from a woman aged 18-30 years in good health. The material sequenced was PBMCs. The V call is TRBV14, the J call TRBJ2-1, with 9 bases lining up with TRBD1. The CDR3 reads CASSQEYAGQGYYNEQFF. The CDR3 nucleotides read TGTGCCAGCAGCCAAGAATATGCGGGACAGGGATACTACAATGAGCAGTTCTTC.